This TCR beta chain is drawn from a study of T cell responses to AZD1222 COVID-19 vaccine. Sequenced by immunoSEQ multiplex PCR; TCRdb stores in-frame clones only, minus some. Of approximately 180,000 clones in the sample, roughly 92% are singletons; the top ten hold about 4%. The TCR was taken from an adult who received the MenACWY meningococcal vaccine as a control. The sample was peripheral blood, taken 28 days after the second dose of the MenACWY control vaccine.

The CDR3 DNA reads as TGTGCCTTCCCCAAGACAAACTATGGCTACACCTTC. Translation: CAFPKTNYGYTF. The rearrangement uses TRBV30 and TRBJ1-2, with D hard to call. The V end lost 7 bases, the J end lost 2 bases, and 11 bases lay between the germline ends. In germline, CDR1 is GTSNPN, CDR2 SVGIG (reference sequence). The CDR3 runs to 12 residues.